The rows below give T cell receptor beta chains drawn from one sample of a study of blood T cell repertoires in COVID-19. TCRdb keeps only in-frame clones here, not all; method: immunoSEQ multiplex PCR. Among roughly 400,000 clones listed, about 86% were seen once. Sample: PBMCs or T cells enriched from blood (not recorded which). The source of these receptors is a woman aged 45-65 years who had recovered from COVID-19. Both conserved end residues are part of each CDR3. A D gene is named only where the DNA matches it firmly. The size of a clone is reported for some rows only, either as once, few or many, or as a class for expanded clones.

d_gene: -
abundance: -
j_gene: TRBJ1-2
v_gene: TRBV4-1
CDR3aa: CASSREGSEFGYTF
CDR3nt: TGCGCCAGCAGTCGAGAGGGCAGCGAGTTTGGCTACACCTTC

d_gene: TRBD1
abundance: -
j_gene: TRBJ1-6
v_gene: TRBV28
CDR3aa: CASSPDRENSPLHF
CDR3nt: TGTGCCAGCAGTCCAGACAGGGAGAATTCACCCCTCCACTTT

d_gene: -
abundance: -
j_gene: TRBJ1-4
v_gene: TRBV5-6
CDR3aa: CASSLLQGFEKLFF
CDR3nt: TGTGCCAGCAGCTTGCTACAGGGCTTTGAAAAACTGTTTTTT

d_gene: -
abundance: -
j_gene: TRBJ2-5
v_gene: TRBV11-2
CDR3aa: CASSLGTEETQYF
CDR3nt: TGTGCCAGCAGCTTAGGTACGGAAGAGACCCAGTACTTC

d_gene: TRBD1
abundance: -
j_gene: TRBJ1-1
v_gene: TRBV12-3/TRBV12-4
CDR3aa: CASSLRQGTEAFF
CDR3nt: TGTGCCAGCAGTCTCAGACAGGGGACTGAAGCTTTCTTT

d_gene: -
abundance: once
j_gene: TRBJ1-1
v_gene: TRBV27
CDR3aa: CASRLGATEAFF
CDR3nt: TGTGCCAGCCGATTAGGGGCGACTGAAGCTTTCTTT

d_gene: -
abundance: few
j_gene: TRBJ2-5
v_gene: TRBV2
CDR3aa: CASTGPRGIGETQYF
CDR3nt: TGTGCCAGCACCGGACCACGGGGGATAGGGGAGACCCAGTACTTC

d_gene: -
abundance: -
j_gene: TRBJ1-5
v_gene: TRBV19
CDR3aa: CASSVITNSNQPQHF
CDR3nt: TGTGCCAGTAGTGTTATCACAAATAGCAATCAGCCCCAGCATTTT

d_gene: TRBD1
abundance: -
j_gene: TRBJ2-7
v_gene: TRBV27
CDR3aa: CASSFLGGQGSYEQYF
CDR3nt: TGTGCCAGCAGTTTTCTTGGGGGACAGGGGTCCTACGAGCAGTACTTC

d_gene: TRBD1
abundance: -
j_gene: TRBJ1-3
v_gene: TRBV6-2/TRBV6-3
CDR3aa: CASSYSGQADSGNTIYF
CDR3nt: TGTGCCAGCAGTTACTCTGGACAGGCGGACTCTGGAAACACCATATATTTT

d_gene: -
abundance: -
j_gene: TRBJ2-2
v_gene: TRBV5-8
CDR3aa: CASSYTGLGTGELFF
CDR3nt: TGTGCCAGCAGCTATACAGGCCTTGGCACCGGGGAGCTGTTTTTT

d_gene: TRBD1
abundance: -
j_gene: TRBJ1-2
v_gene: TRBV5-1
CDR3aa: CASSVDRENYGYTF
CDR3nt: TGCGCCAGCAGCGTCGACAGGGAGAACTATGGCTACACCTTC

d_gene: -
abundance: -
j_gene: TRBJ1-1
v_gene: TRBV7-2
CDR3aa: CASSLQGNTEAFF
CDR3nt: TGTGCCAGCAGCTTACAGGGGAACACTGAAGCTTTCTTT

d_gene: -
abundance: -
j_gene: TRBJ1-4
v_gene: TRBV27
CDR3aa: CASSDRFFNEKLFF
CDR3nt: TGTGCCAGCAGTGACAGGTTCTTTAATGAAAAACTGTTTTTT

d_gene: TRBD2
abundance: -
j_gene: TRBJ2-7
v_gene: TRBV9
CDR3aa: CASSVGSGGLEQYF
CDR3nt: TGTGCCAGCAGCGTAGGGAGCGGGGGGCTCGAGCAGTACTTC

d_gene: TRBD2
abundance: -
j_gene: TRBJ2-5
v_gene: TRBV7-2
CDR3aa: CASSFVSSGSQETQYF
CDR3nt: TGTGCCAGCAGCTTTGTGTCTAGCGGGTCTCAAGAGACCCAGTACTTC

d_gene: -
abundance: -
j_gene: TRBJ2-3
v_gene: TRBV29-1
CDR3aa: CSVVSSRDTQYF
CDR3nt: TGCAGCGTCGTGAGCTCCCGGGATACGCAGTATTTT

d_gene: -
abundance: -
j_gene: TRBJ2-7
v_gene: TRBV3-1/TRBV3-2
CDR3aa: CASGFRGSYEQYF
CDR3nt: TGTGCCAGCGGTTTCAGGGGCTCCTACGAGCAGTACTTC

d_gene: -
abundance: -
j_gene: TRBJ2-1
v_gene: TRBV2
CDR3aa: CATMGQVSYNEQFF
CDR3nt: TGTGCCACCATGGGGCAGGTCTCCTACAATGAGCAGTTCTTC

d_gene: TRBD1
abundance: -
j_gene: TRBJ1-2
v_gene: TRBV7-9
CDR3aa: CASSGTGNFYFGYTF
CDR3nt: TGTGCCAGCAGCGGGACAGGGAATTTCTATTTCGGCTACACCTTC

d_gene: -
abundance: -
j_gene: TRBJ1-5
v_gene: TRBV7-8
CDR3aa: CASSLSSLQPQHF
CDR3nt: TGTGCCAGCAGCTTGAGTTCATTGCAGCCCCAGCATTTT

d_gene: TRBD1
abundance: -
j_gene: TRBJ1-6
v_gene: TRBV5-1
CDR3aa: CASSDREDSPLHF
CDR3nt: TGCGCCAGCTCGGACAGGGAGGATTCACCCCTCCACTTT

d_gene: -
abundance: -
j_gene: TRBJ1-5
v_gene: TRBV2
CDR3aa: CASRPARRTNQPQHF
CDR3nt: TGTGCCAGCAGACCCGCGCGGAGGACTAATCAGCCCCAGCATTTT

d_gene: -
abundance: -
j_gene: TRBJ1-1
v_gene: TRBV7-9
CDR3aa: CASSTSTGQNTEAFF
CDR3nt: TGTGCCAGCAGCACCTCTACAGGGCAGAACACTGAAGCTTTCTTT

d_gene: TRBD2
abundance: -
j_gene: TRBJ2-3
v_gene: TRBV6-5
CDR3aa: CASRSSGGRTDTQYF
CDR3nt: TGTGCCAGCCGATCTAGCGGGGGGCGCACAGATACGCAGTATTTT

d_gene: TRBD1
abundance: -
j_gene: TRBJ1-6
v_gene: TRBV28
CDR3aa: CASSLSGGRVPLHF
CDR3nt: TGTGCCAGCAGTTTATCAGGGGGCCGGGTACCCCTCCACTTT

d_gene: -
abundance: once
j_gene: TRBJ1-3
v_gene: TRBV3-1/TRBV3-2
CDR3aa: CASSDRRTASGNTIYF
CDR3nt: TGTGCCAGCAGCGACCGAAGGACAGCCTCTGGAAACACCATATATTTT

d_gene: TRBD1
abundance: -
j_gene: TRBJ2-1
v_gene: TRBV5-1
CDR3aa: CASSRGTGPNEQFF
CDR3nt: TGCGCCAGCAGCAGAGGGACAGGCCCCAATGAGCAGTTCTTC

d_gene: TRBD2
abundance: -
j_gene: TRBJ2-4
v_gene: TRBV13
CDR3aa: CASSFLAGGLGNIQYF
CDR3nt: TGTGCCAGCAGCTTCCTAGCGGGGGGGCTAGGGAACATTCAGTACTTC

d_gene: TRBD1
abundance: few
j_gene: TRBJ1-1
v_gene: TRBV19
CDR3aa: CASRTTDRANTEAFF
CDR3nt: TGTGCCAGTAGGACTACTGACAGGGCGAACACTGAAGCTTTCTTT

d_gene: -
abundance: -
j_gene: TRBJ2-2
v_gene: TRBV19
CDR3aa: CASSALGRGNTGELFF
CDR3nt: TGTGCCAGTAGTGCCCTCGGCAGGGGAAACACCGGGGAGCTGTTTTTT

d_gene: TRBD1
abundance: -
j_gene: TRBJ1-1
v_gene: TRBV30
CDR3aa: CACWGQYSEAFF
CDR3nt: TGTGCCTGCTGGGGACAGTACTCTGAAGCTTTCTTT

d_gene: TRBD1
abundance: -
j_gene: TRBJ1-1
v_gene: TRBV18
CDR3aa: CASSPGQLNTEAFF
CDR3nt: TGTGCCAGCTCACCGGGACAGTTGAACACTGAAGCTTTCTTT

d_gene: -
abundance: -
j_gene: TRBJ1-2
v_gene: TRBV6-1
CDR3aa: CASSDTGRGGYTF
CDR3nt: TGTGCCAGCAGTGATACAGGAAGAGGAGGCTACACCTTC

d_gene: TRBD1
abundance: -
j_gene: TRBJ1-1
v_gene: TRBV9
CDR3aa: CASSVGGQGITEAFF
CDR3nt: TGTGCCAGCAGCGTAGGGGGACAGGGTATCACTGAAGCTTTCTTT

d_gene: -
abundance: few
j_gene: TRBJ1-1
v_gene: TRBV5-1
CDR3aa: CASREPNTEAFF
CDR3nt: TGCGCCAGTCGAGAGCCGAACACTGAAGCTTTCTTT

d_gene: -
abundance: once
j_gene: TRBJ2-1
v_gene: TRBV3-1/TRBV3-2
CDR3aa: CASSQVGLASHEQFF
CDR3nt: TGTGCCAGCAGCCAAGTTGGCCTAGCGTCCCATGAGCAGTTCTTC

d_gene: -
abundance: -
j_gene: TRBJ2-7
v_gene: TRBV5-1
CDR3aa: CASSLDRASYEQYF
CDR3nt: TGCGCCAGCAGCTTGGACAGGGCTTCCTACGAGCAGTACTTC

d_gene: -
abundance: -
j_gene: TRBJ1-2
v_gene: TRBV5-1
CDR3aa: CASSLTSIAINYGYTF
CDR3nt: TGCGCCAGCAGCTTGACTTCGATTGCAATAAATTATGGCTACACCTTC

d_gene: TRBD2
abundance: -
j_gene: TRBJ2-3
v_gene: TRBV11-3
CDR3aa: CASSPAGGLTDTQYF
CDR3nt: TGTGCCAGCAGCCCAGCGGGGGGCCTCACAGATACGCAGTATTTT

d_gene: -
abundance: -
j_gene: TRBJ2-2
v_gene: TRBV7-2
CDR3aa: CASSRRRRGLGTGELFF
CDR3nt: TGTGCCAGCAGCCGGCGGCGCAGGGGCCTTGGCACCGGGGAGCTGTTTTTT

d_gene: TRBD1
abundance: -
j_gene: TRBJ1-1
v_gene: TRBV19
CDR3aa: CASIAVDRGTVYTEAFF
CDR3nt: TGTGCCAGTATAGCGGTGGACAGGGGAACGGTGTACACTGAAGCTTTCTTT

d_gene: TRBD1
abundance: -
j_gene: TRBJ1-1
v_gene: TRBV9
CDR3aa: CASSAGQFTEAFF
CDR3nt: TGTGCCAGCAGCGCGGGACAGTTCACTGAAGCTTTCTTT

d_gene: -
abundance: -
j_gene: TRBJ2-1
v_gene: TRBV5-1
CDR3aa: CASKDTERNEQFF
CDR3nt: TGCGCCAGCAAGGACACCGAAAGGAATGAGCAGTTCTTC

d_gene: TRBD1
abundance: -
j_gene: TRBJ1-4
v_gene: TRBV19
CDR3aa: CASSDTGDGNEKLFF
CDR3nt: TGTGCCAGTAGTGATACAGGGGACGGAAATGAAAAACTGTTTTTT

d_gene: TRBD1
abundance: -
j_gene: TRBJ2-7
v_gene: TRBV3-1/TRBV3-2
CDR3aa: CASSPLLQGVRPEQYF
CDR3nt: TGTGCCAGCAGCCCCCTGCTACAGGGGGTGCGCCCAGAGCAGTACTTC

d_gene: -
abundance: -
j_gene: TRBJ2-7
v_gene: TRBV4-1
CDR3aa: CASSHPAHSDYEQYF
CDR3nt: TGCGCCAGCAGCCATCCAGCACACAGTGACTACGAGCAGTACTTC

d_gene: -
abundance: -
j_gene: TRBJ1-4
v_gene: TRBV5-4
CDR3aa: CASSRGGTTNEKLFF
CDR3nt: TGTGCCAGCAGCCGGGGCGGGACAACTAATGAAAAACTGTTTTTT

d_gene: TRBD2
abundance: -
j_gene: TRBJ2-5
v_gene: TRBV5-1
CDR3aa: CASFGGAGQETQYF
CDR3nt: TGCGCCAGCTTCGGGGGGGCGGGACAAGAGACCCAGTACTTC

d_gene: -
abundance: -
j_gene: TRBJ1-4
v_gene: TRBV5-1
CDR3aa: CASRTDLNEKLFF
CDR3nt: TGCGCCAGCAGGACAGACCTTAATGAAAAACTGTTTTTT

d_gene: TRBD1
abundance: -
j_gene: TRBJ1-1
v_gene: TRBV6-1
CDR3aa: CASSGPFGTGIAEAFF
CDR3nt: TGTGCCAGCAGTGGCCCATTTGGGACAGGGATCGCTGAAGCTTTCTTT

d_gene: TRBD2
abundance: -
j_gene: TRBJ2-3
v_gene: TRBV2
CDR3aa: CASRSRGGTDTQYF
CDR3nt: TGTGCCAGCAGATCTCGGGGGGGCACAGATACGCAGTATTTT

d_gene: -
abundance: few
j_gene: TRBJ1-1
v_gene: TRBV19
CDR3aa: CASGEWNTEAFF
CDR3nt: TGTGCCAGTGGTGAGTGGAACACTGAAGCTTTCTTT

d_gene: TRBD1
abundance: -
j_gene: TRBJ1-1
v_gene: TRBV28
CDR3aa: CASSLLRDRGPEAFF
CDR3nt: TGTGCCAGCAGTTTGTTACGGGACAGGGGGCCTGAAGCTTTCTTT

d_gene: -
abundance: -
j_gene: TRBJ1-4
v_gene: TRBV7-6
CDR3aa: CASSLVAPDSRNEKLFF
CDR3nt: TGTGCCAGCAGCTTAGTAGCCCCGGACAGCCGTAATGAAAAACTGTTTTTT